Detailed here is one T cell receptor (beta chain). TCRdb redid the calling of the 5' RACE reads with MiXCR, one entry per CDR3 protein. The sample shows hundreds of thousands of distinct CDR3 sequences, 20% to 30% of them seen only once. The entry originates in a study of T-cell memory formation after mild COVID-19. This CDR3 is built from 16 residues. CDR1 and CDR2 (germline): SGHTA, FQGNSA. Germline trimming cut 5 bases from V and 4 bases from J; bases unmatched to any gene: 9. The rearrangement links TRBV7-2 to TRBJ2-2; 8 nucleotides align to TRBD2. Sequencing was done on a sample of PBMCs or a T cell subset sorted from them (not recorded which). This clonotype originated in an adult woman who had mild COVID-19 (a few samples of this study predate the infection). Cell type and time point are not known. The CDR3, as DNA: TGTGCCAGCAGCAAACCCGGGACTAGAAGCACCGGGGAGCTGTTTTTT. This encodes CASSKPGTRSTGELFF.